The 21 T cell receptor beta chains below were found in one sample sequenced in a study of cytomegalovirus exposure and HLA in healthy donors. Vbeta (60) and Jbeta (13) primers were used in the PCR. Data came from immunoSEQ multiplex PCR; TCRdb stores just in-frame clones and leaves some out. The sample has 150,000 to 200,000 clones; 70% to 85% are singletons. The sample taken for sequencing was PBMCs. The receptors stem from a boy between 2 and 10 years old in good health and CMV-seronegative.

The chain uses TRBV2 and TRBJ2-2, with 7 nucleotides matching TRBD2. Germline CDR1 SNHLY, CDR2 FYNNEI. V was pared by 6 bases and J by 2 bases, with 6 bases of the junction left unmatched. The CDR3 totals 15 residues. CDR3 region: CASRGWGGNTGELFF. In nucleotides, the CDR3 is TGTGCCAGCAGGGGTTGGGGGGGTAACACCGGGGAGCTGTTTTTT.

The V gene is TRBV28, the J gene TRBJ2-3; no clear D. CDR3 length equals 13 residues. Germline V gene data show CDR1 as MDHEN and CDR2 as SYDVKM. Deletions cut 2 bases from V and 4 bases from J, with 7 bases between. The CDR3 bases are TGTGCCAGCAGTTTAGTACATCCAGATACGCAGTATTTT. Protein: CASSLVHPDTQYF.

The chain links TRBV29-1 to TRBJ1-3; the match to TRBD1 covers 11 bases. The V and J ends lost 3 bases and 3 bases, in that order; junction bases with no gene match: 1. The CDR3 extends over 14 amino acids. CDR1 is SQVTM and CDR2 is ANQGSEA in the germline V gene. CDR3 loop: CSVDGTGGGNTIYF. CDR3 DNA: TGCAGCGTTGATGGGACAGGGGGTGGAAACACCATATATTTT.

The chain recombines TRBV7-2 with TRBJ1-2, with 8 bases aligning to TRBD1. Germline V gives CDR1 SGHTA, CDR2 FQGNSA. The CDR3 totals 12 residues. The J segment lost 6 bases and the V segment lost 8 bases, leaving 5 bases of the junction unmatched. Here the CDR3 DNA reads TGTGCCAGCCGGCAGGGGGCGGATGGCTACACCTTC. It yields the protein CASRQGADGYTF.

This chain links TRBV7-3 with TRBJ2-2; 7 bases agree with TRBD1. CDR1 is SGHTA and CDR2 is FQGTGA in the germline V gene. CDR3 length: 13 residues. V dropped 5 bases and J dropped 7; count of bases not matched to a gene: 4. The CDR3 DNA sequence: TGTGCCAGCAGCCCCAGGACAGGCGGGGAGCTGTTTTTT. Amino acids: CASSPRTGGELFF.

CDR3 sequence reads: CASSLGGGWPPRAFF. CDR3 nucleotide sequence: TGTGCCAGCAGCTTGGGAGGGGGCTGGCCTCCAAGGGCTTTCTTT. The chain carries TRBV5-4 and TRBJ1-1, with 7 bases aligning to TRBD1. Germline trimming cut 0 bases from V and 11 bases from J; bases unmatched to any gene: 13. CDR1 and CDR2 (germline): SGHNT, YYREEE (reference sequence). This CDR3 comprises 15 residues. The variable domain in full, with the rest retrieved from reference TRBV5-4 and TRBJ1-1, is ETGVTQSPTHLIKTRGQQVTLRCSSQSGHNTVSWYQQALGQGPQFIFQYYREEENGRGNFPPRFSGLQFPNYSSELNVNALELDDSALYLCASSLGGGWPPRAFFGQGTRLTVV.

The chain combines TRBV10-3 with TRBJ2-7; 7 nucleotides line up with TRBD1. V gave up 10 bases and J gave up 2 bases; unmatched junction bases: 5. Germline CDR1 is ENHRY and CDR2 is SYGVKD. The CDR3 has 12 amino acids. The CDR3 nucleotides read TGTGCCACTACCGGGACAGCCTACGAGCAGTACTTC. It is translated as CATTGTAYEQYF.

This clone was observed once. The chain joins TRBV28 to TRBJ2-1; TRBD2 matches at 8 bases. CDR3 size: 19 residues. CDR1 is MDHEN and CDR2 is SYDVKM in the germline V gene. With 5 bases clipped from V and 0 bases from J, the junction kept 15 bases outside the gene matches. The CDR3 protein is CASSLRSHSGVSSYNEQFF. The CDR3 bases are TGTGCCAGCAGTCTCCGGTCCCATAGCGGGGTCAGCTCCTACAATGAGCAGTTCTTC.

The rearrangement uses TRBV6-4 and TRBJ2-7, with 8 bases matching TRBD2. The CDR3 is 15 amino acids. V gave up 9 bases and J gave up 4 bases; unmatched junction bases: 14. Germline CDR1 MRHNA, CDR2 SNTAGT. Written as DNA, the CDR3 is TGTGCCAGGGACGCCGGGGCGGGGGGCCCTTACGAGCAGTACTTC. Protein product: CARDAGAGGPYEQYF.

The chain combines TRBV6-1 with TRBJ2-5; maybe TRBD2 (5 bases). This CDR3 has 14 amino acids. V shed 4 bases and J shed 7 bases, with 16 bases lying between them. Germline CDR1 and CDR2: MNHNS and SASEGT. The CDR3 DNA follows: TGTGCCAGCAGTGGGTCTACCATTCGGGGGACCCAGTACTTC. This translates into CASSGSTIRGTQYF.

This rearrangement joins TRBV7-2 to TRBJ1-2; a possible D gene is TRBD1 (5 bases). V was cut by 0 bases and J by 4 bases, with 9 bases left in between. CDR1 is SGHTA and CDR2 is FQGNSA in the germline V gene. The CDR3 is made up of 14 amino acids. The CDR3 sequence: CASSLARTGYGYTF. CDR3 in DNA: TGTGCCAGCAGCTTAGCGCGAACAGGCTATGGCTACACCTTC. The complete variable domain, with remaining parts taken from reference TRBV7-2 and TRBJ1-2, reads GAGVSQSPSNKVTEKGKDVELRCDPISGHTALYWYRQSLGQGLEFLIYFQGNSAPDKSGLPSDRFSAERTGGSVSTLTIQRTQQEDSAVYLCASSLARTGYGYTFGSGTRLTVV.

The chain recombines TRBV7-9 with TRBJ1-1; tentative D call: TRBD1 (5 bases). The CDR3 runs to 15 residues. Germline CDR1 is SEHNR and CDR2 is FQNEAQ (reference sequence). The V and J ends lost 1 base and 6 bases respectively, with 15 bases between them. The CDR3 DNA reads TGTGCCAGCAGCTTAGATGCTACATGGGGGGCTGAAGCTTTCTTT. Residues: CASSLDATWGAEAFF.

Notes on this clone: The missing conserved phenylalanine or tryptophan at the end of this CDR3 makes a read error likely. This chain joins TRBV2 and TRBJ1-2, with 7 bases matching TRBD1. CDR3 length: 15 amino acids. In germline, CDR1 is SNHLY, CDR2 FYNNEI. V lost 4 bases, J lost 5 bases, and 10 bases stayed unmatched. The CDR3 DNA is TGTGCCAGCAGTGGGAGACAGGGCCTAACTTATGGCTACACCCTC. Translated, it gives CASSGRQGLTYGYTL.

This chain links TRBV5-6 with TRBJ1-3; no reliable D call. With 2 bases removed from V and 5 bases from J, the gap between germline ends came to 17 bases. The V gene's germline CDR1 is SGHDT and CDR2 YYEEEE. This CDR3 is built from 16 residues. CDR3 sequence reads: CASSLRIIKERNTIYF. The DNA of the CDR3 is TGTGCCAGCAGCTTAAGGATAATTAAGGAGAGAAACACCATATATTTT.

J is TRBJ2-1 and V is TRBV6-4; 12 nucleotides line up with TRBD2. V shed 5 bases and J 10 bases; nucleotides not matched to a gene: 6. CDR1 MRHNA and CDR2 SNTAGT come from the germline V gene. CDR3 size: 14 residues. CDR3 loop: CASSLTSGGVEQFF. The CDR3 DNA is TGTGCCAGCAGTCTGACTAGCGGGGGAGTAGAGCAGTTCTTC.

This chain uses TRBV5-1 with TRBJ2-1; the D is unclear. CDR3 length equals 15 residues. Germline loops: CDR1 SGHRS, CDR2 YFSETQ. The germline V and J ends were trimmed by 3 bases and 0 bases, with 10 bases remaining between them. The DNA for the CDR3 is TGCGCCAGCAGCTCCTCGTCTAGCTCCTACAATGAGCAGTTCTTC. Protein: CASSSSSSSYNEQFF.

The rearrangement joins TRBV5-8 to TRBJ2-7; possibly TRBD1 for D (6 bases). Germline assignment: CDR1 SGHTS and CDR2 YDEGEE. Trimming took off 5 bases at V and 11 bases at J, with 26 bases between the two ends. This CDR3 spans 15 amino acids. CDR3 in amino acids: CASSPPGVSTGPKYF. DNA for the CDR3: TGTGCCAGCAGTCCCCCCGGGGTTTCTACAGGGCCCAAGTACTTC. Full variable domain (remainder filled in from reference TRBV5-8 and TRBJ2-7): EAGVTQSPTHLIKTRGQQATLRCSPISGHTSVYWYQQALGLGLQFLLWYDEGEERNRGNFPPRFSGRQFPNYSSELNVNALELEDSALYLCASSPPGVSTGPKYFGPGTRLTVT.

The chain carries TRBV29-1 and TRBJ1-1; no firm D call. The CDR3 length is 13 residues. V lost 6 bases to trimming and J lost 0 bases, with 11 bases between them. Germline V gene sequence: CDR1 SQVTM, CDR2 ANQGSEA. The CDR3 region is CSVRPGMNTEAFF. The CDR3, as DNA: TGCAGCGTCCGGCCGGGAATGAACACTGAAGCTTTCTTT.

The genes are TRBV7-2 and TRBJ1-4; 7 positions agree with TRBD1. This CDR3 region has 15 residues. Trimming removed 5 bases from V and 1 base from J; junction bases left unmatched: 4. Germline V gene data show CDR1 as SGHTA and CDR2 as FQGNSA. CDR3 region: CASSLNRGTNEKLFF. CDR3 coding DNA: TGTGCCAGCAGCCTTAACAGGGGAACTAATGAAAAACTGTTTTTT.

This clone appeared a single time. The rearrangement uses TRBV7-8 and TRBJ2-6; tentatively, D is TRBD1 (6 bases). The germline CDR1 and CDR2 sequences are SGHVS and FQNEAQ. The CDR3 totals 17 residues. V dropped 1 base and J dropped 0 bases, with 10 bases sitting between them. The CDR3 DNA follows: TGTGCCAGCAGCTTAGGGGGACATCCCTCTGGGGCCAACGTCCTGACTTTC. Its translation: CASSLGGHPSGANVLTF.

This clone was detected once. The V and J genes are TRBV27 and TRBJ2-3, with 8 bases aligning to TRBD1. Germline lookup yields CDR1 MNHEY and CDR2 SMNVEV (reference sequence). The CDR3 sequence is 16 residues long. Trimming at V came to 4 bases and at J to 6 bases, leaving 12 bases not matched to a gene. The CDR3 region is CASSSDRAPEWDTQYF. CDR3 nucleotide sequence: TGTGCCAGCAGTTCGGACAGGGCCCCCGAATGGGATACGCAGTATTTT.